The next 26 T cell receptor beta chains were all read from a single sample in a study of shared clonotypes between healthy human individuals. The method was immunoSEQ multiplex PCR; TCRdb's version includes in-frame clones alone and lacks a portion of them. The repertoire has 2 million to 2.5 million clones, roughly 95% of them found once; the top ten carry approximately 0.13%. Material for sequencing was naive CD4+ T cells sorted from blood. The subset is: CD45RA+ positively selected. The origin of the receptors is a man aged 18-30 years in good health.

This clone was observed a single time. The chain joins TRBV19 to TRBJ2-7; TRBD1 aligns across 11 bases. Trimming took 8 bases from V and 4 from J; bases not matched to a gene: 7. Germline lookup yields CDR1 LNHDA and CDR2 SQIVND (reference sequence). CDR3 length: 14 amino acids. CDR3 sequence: CASQRTGGGYEQYF. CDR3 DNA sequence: TGTGCCAGTCAGCGGACAGGGGGCGGATACGAGCAGTACTTC.

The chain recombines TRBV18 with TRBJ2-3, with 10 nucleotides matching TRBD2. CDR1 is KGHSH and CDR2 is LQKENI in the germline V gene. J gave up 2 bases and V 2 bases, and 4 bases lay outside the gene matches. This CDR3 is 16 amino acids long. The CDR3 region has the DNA TGTGCCAGCTCACCAAAGGGACTAGCGCACACAGATACGCAGTATTTT. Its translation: CASSPKGLAHTDTQYF. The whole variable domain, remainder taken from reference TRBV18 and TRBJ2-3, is NAGVMQNPRHLVRRRGQEARLRCSPMKGHSHVYWYRQLPEEGLKFMVYLQKENIIDESGMPKERFSAEFPKEGPSILRIQQVVRGDSAAYFCASSPKGLAHTDTQYFGPGTRLTVL.

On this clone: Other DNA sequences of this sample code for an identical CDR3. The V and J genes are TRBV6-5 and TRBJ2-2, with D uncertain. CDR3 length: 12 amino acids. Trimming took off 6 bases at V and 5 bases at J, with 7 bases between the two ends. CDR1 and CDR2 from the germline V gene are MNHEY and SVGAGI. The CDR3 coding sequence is TGTGCCAGCAGGAAAACGACCGGGGAGCTGTTTTTT. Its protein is CASRKTTGELFF.

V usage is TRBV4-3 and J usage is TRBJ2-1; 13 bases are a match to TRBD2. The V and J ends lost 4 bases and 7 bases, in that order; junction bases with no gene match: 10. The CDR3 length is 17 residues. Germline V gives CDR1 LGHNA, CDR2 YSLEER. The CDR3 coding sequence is TGCGCCAGCAGCCTCACCCTGACTAGCGGGAGGAGGAATGAGCAGTTCTTC. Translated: CASSLTLTSGRRNEQFF.

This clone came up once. CDR3 in DNA: TGCGCCAGCAGCGTTACCACGACAGGGGGCTCTATGAACACTGAAGCTTTCTTT. It specifies CASSVTTTGGSMNTEAFF. J is TRBJ1-1 and V is TRBV5-1; 10 nucleotides match TRBD1. CDR1 and CDR2 (germline): SGHRS, YFSETQ. The CDR3 is 18 residues long. The ends lost 4 bases at V and 0 bases at J; junction bases unmatched: 12.

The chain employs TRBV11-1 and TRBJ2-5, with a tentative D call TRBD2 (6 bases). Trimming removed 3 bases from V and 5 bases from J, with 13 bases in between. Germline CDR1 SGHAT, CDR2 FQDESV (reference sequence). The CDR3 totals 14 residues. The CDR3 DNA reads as TGTGCCAGCAGCTTCGTTGGGGGGTCGGAGACCCAGTACTTC. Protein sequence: CASSFVGGSETQYF.

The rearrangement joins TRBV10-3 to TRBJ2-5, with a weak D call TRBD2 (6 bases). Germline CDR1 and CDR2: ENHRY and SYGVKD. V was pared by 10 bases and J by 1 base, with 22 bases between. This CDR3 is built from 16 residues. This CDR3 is CATTLGVGGAQETQYF. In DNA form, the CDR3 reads TGTGCCACTACCCTAGGAGTTGGAGGGGCCCAAGAGACCCAGTACTTC.

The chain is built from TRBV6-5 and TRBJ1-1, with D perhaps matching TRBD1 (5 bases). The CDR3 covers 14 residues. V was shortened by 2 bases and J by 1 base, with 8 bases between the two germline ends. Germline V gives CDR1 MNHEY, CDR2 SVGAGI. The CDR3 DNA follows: TGTGCCAGCAGTTACCTGGGACCGAACACTGAAGCTTTCTTT. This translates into CASSYLGPNTEAFF.

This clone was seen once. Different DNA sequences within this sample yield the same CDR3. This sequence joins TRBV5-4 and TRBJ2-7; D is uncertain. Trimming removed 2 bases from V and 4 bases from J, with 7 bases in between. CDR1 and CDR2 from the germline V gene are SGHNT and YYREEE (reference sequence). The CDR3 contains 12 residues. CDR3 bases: TGTGCCAGCAGCTTAGATAGGTACGAGCAGTACTTC. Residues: CASSLDRYEQYF.

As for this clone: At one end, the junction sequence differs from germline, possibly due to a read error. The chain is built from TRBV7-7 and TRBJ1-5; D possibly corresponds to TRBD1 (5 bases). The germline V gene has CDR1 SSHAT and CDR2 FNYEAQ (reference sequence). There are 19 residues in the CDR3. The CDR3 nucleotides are TGTGCTAGCAGCGGGGGATCCGGGCCTAGAAGTATTAGCAATCAGCCCCAGCATTTT. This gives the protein CASSGGSGPRSISNQPQHF.

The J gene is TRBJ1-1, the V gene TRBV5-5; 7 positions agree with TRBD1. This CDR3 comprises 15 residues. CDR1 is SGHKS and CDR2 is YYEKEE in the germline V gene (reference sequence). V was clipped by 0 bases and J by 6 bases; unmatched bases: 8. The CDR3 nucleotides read TGTGCCAGCAGCTTGGTATGGGACAGCTTCTCTGAAGCTTTCTTT. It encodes CASSLVWDSFSEAFF.

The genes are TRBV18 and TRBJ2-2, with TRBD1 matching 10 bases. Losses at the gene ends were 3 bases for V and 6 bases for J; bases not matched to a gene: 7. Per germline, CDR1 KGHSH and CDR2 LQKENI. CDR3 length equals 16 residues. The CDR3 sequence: CASSPRPGTGAGELFF. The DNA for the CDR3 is TGTGCCAGCTCACCTCGTCCCGGGACAGGGGCCGGGGAGCTGTTTTTT.

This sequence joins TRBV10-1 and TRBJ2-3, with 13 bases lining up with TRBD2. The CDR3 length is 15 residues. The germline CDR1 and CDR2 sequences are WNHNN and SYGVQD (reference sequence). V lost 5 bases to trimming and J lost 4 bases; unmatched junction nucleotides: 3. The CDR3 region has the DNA TGCGCCAGCAGTTTACTAGCGGGAGGGTCAGATACGCAGTATTTT. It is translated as CASSLLAGGSDTQYF.

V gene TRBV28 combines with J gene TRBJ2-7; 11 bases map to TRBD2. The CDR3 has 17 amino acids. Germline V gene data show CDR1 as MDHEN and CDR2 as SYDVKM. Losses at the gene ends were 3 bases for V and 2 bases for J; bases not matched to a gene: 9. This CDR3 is CASSLGGLAGVTYEQYF. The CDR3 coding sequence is TGTGCCAGCAGTTTGGGCGGACTAGCGGGCGTTACCTACGAGCAGTACTTC.

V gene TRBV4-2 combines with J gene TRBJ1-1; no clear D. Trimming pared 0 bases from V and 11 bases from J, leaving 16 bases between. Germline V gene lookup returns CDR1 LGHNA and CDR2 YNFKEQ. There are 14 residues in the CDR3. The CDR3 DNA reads TGTGCCAGCAGCCAAGATAAGCACTCATTAGACGCTTTCTTT. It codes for CASSQDKHSLDAFF.

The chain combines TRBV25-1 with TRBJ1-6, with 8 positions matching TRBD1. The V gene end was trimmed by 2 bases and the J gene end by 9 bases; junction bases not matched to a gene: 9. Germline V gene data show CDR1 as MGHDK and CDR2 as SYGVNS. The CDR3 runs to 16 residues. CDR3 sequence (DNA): TGTGCCAGCAGTGAACCCAGACAGGGGCCCGGTTCACCCCTCCACTTT. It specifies CASSEPRQGPGSPLHF.

This CDR3 is CASSVVSATEAFF. In DNA form, the CDR3 reads TGTGCCAGCAGCGTAGTGTCAGCCACTGAAGCTTTCTTT. The V gene is TRBV9, the J gene TRBJ1-1; D gene ambiguous. V dropped 0 bases and J dropped 4 bases, with 7 bases sitting between them. Per the germline V gene, CDR1 is SGDLS and CDR2 is YYNGEE. There are 13 residues in the CDR3.

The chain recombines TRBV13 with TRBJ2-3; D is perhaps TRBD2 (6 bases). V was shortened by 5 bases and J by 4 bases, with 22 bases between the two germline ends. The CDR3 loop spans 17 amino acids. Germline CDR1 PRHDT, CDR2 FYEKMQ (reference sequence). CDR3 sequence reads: CASSPRPSTGDSDTQYF. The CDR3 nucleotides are TGTGCCAGCAGCCCCCGCCCCTCTACGGGAGACTCAGATACGCAGTATTTT.

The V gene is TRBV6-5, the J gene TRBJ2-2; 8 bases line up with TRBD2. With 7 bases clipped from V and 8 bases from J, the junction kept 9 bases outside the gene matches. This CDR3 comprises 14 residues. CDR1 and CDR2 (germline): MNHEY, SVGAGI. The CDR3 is CASNGASGWGELFF. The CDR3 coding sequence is TGTGCCAGCAACGGGGCTAGCGGGTGGGGGGAGCTGTTTTTT.

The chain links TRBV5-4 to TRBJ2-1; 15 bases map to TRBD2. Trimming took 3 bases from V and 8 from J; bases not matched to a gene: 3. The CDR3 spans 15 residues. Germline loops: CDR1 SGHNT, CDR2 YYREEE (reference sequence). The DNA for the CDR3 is TGTGCCAGCAGCTCGGGACTAGCGGGGGGTGATGAGCAGTTCTTC. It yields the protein CASSSGLAGGDEQFF.

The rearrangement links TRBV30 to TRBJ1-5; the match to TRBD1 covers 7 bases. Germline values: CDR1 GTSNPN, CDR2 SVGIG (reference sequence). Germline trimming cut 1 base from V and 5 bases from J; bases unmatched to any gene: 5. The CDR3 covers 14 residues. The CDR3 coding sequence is TGTGCCTGGAGTGAGGACAGGCATTATCAGCCCCAGCATTTT. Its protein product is CAWSEDRHYQPQHF.

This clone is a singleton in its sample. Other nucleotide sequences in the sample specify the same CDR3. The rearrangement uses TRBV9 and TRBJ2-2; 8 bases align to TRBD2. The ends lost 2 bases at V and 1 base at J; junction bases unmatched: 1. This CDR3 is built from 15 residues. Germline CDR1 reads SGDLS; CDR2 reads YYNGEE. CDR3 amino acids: CASSVAGGNTGELFF. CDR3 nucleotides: TGTGCCAGCAGCGTGGCGGGAGGGAACACCGGGGAGCTGTTTTTT.

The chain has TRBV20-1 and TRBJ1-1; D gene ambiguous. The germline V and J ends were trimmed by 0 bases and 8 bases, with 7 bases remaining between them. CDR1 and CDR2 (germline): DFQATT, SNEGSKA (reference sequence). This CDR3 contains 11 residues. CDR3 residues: CSARDDPEAFF. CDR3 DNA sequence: TGCAGTGCTAGAGACGATCCCGAAGCTTTCTTT.

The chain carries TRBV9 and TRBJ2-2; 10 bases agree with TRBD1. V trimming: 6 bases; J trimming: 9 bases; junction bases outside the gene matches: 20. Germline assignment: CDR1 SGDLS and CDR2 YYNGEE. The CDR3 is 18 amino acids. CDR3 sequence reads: CASKPYNRQGAHNRELFF. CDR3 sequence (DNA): TGTGCCAGCAAACCCTATAATCGACAGGGGGCGCATAATAGGGAGCTGTTTTTT. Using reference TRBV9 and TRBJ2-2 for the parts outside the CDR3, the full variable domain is DSGVTQTPKHLITATGQRVTLRCSPRSGDLSVYWYQQSLDQGLQFLIQYYNGEERAKGNILERFSAQQFPDLHSELNLSSLELGDSALYFCASKPYNRQGAHNRELFFGEGSRLTVL.

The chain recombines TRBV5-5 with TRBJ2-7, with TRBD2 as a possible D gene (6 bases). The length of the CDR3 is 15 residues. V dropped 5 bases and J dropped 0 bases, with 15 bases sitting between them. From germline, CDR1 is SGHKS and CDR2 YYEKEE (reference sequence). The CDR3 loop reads CASRASAGTSYEQYF. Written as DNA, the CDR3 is TGTGCCAGCAGGGCTAGCGCAGGCACCTCCTACGAGCAGTACTTC.

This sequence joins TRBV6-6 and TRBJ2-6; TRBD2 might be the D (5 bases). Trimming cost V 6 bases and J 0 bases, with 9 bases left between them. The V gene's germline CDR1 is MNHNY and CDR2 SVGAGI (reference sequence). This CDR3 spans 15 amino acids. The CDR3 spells CASRRGSSGANVLTF. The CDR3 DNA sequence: TGTGCCAGCAGACGAGGGAGCTCTGGGGCCAACGTCCTGACTTTC.